This T cell receptor (beta chain) was retrieved from a study of cytomegalovirus exposure and HLA in healthy donors (dated 2017 in TCRdb). General notes on the study: In an earlier analysis of under 600 of the donors, 250 to 350 Gb of sequence data and approximately 100 million unique TCR beta sequences from 150 million to 200 million T cells were reported. An early release covering roughly 640 HLA-typed donors comprised approximately 300 gigabases of sequencing data and roughly 86 million unique TCR sequences. Of the approximately 400 genotyped donors, roughly 85% fell in the genetic ancestry cluster associated with self-reported Caucasian donors. The study was designed to test whether signatures of past pathogen exposure could be identified by cataloging public T cell receptors. The T cell repertoires of under 750 subjects were profiled by immunosequencing and related to cytomegalovirus serostatus. Along with the approximately 650-subject first cohort, a separate validation cohort of 120 different subjects was used. To predict cytomegalovirus infection status, the study combined high-throughput TCR immunosequencing, statistical association of individual TCRs with disease status, and machine learning. A later analysis re-analyzed previously published TCR beta repertoires from 500 to 700 donors and added high-resolution HLA genotyping to study TCR occurrence patterns. The later analysis used no new phenotypic data to find candidate immune exposures, relying instead on TCR beta sequences and their occurrence across donors. An earlier analysis of approximately 630 of the donors applied high-throughput TCR beta sequencing to assess whether each TCR beta V gene segment acted as functional or pseudogenic. Donor age, sex, ethnicity and CMV serostatus were compiled alongside the repertoire data. Genome-wide SNP genotypes for about 60% of the roughly 700 donors were used in a later genetic analysis, which treated that subset as a discovery cohort. Every discovery cohort repertoire had been produced on one sequencing platform. HLA typing covered class I and class II loci at four-digit resolution. The number of donors typed differed by locus, with about 629-640 for A, B, C, DRB1 and DQB1, roughly 550 for DQA1, over 600 for DPA1, and some 450 for DPB1. Because of strong linkage in the cohort, roughly five DR-DQ haplotypes were treated as single units for association and clustering. On average, around 230,000 unique TCR beta nucleotide sequences were sequenced per donor among 398 genotyped donors of the cohort, with around 19% of those sequences being non-productive.

The research as a whole found: HLA typing was unavailable for some donors at each locus, so association tests used only the typed subset. According to a later analysis, parvovirus B19, influenza, CMV and Epstein-Barr virus appeared linked to several top co-occurrence clusters. An earlier analysis of some 590 of the donors showed that most TCR beta V segments appeared in productive rearrangements either about 87% or about 30% of the time, which broadly matched IMGT annotations. Because counts were too low, around 17 rarely observed V segments, including chromosome 9 orphons, were left out of the earlier analysis of some 640 of the donors. A later genetic analysis reported fewer N-insertions in productive TCRs among donors in an Asian-associated ancestry cluster than the roughly 620-donor mean. The study listed over 150 TCR beta chains as associated with cytomegalovirus. Some IMGT-functional V segments, including TRBV6-2 and TRBV6-3, could not be distinguished by the 87-base-pair reads and were therefore excluded. It was suggested by the authors that the approach could potentially be generalized to other disease states and immunological phenotypes. A further reported finding was that TCR beta sequences accurately predicted the HLA-A and HLA-B alleles for most subjects in the first cohort. A later analysis found that HLA-associated TCR beta chains were more clonally expanded and had lower generation probabilities than equally common non-associated chains. In vitro tests confirmed that a few of the cytomegalovirus-associated TCR beta chains recognize cytomegalovirus antigens. Presence/absence analyses assumed roughly uniform sequencing depth across donors, an assumption that may not hold. According to a later analysis, most CMV-associated TCR beta chains appeared to be HLA-restricted, and the HLA associations seemed to be driven largely by CMV exposure. V-gene and J-gene trimming of TCR beta chains was associated with a missense DCLRE1C variant in a later genetic analysis, and the association was replicated in an independent cohort. CMV serostatus was the only immune exposure information available for the cohort. At a false discovery rate of 0.05, a later analysis linked fewer than 20,000 TCR beta sequences to specific HLA alleles. In a later analysis, the rate of TCR association differed among HLA loci, with DRB1 alleles having the most associated TCRs and HLA-C alleles having the fewest. Most TCR sequences were seen in very few donors, while some public TCRs were found in many individuals. The classifier was reported to diagnose cytomegalovirus status with high specificity and sensitivity in both the original cohort and the validation cohort. Linkage disequilibrium might explain the correlated functional status among segregating V segments, but an unknown experimental factor could not be excluded. When HLA alleles, especially DR and DQ, strongly co-occurred, attributing TCR associations to individual alleles was difficult. The cohort was sequenced for TCR beta chains only, and without alpha or paired-chain data the features that could be detected were limited. The sequencing pipeline was judged likely to have produced a cluster of highly shared sequence variants as a technical artifact.

In the case of this clone: Its specific antigen is unknown. Base qualities were left out, and no much larger clone turns up one base away.

Libraries were made using the immunoSEQ multiplex PCR assay. For the multiplex PCR, a mixture combining 60 forward primers for TCR Vbeta segments and 13 reverse primers for TCR Jbeta segments was used. The CDR3 region of rearranged TCR beta genes was amplified from genomic DNA with a multiplex PCR assay. On the Illumina HiSeq System, the amplified TCR beta libraries were sequenced as 87-base-pair reads. In the authors' own workflow: A later analysis tallied approximately 87 million unique TCR beta chains across the 650 to 750 repertoires, and approximately 9.9 million of those chains were shared by two or more donors. Raw reads were error-corrected and collapsed into unique sequences by a nearest-neighbor algorithm in which closely related sequences were merged to remove PCR and sequencing errors. V, D and J gene segments were assigned by aligning CDR3 sequences to IMGT reference sequences. For a sequence to be retained, at least a six-nucleotide match to both a V gene segment and a J gene segment was required. Rearrangements were called productive when the CDR3 lacked stop codons and stayed in frame with V and J; all others were non-productive. Following IMGT convention, CDR3 was defined as the stretch from the second conserved V-encoded cysteine to the conserved J-encoded phenylalanine. The earlier analysis of about 640 of the donors excluded any sequence lacking an unambiguous match to a single V gene segment. An earlier analysis of about 590 of the donors classified V segments as functional when productive rearrangements were above 56.7% and as segregating when the standard deviation between donors was above 5%. A statistical classification framework was built for diagnosing cytomegalovirus status from the catalog of TCR beta chain sequences. V and J gene assignment, in a later analysis, came from comparing TCR nucleotide sequences with IMGT/GENE-DB human TR gene sequences. The TCRdist pipeline was used in a later analysis to assign CDR3 sequences and most-parsimonious VDJ recombination scenarios. In a later analysis, each TCR beta chain was defined by its CDR3 amino acid sequence together with its V-gene family, and reads lacking a unique V-gene family were excluded. As a way to deal with suspected cross-contamination and a sequencing artifact, a later analysis dropped under 600 nucleotide sequences that were highly shared and had low generation probability. For each public chain, a later analysis derived a clonal expansion index from normalized ranks of inferred template counts within each repertoire. Generation probabilities in a later analysis came from a VDJ recombination model fitted to out-of-frame rearrangements, and those results were checked against IGoR. In a later analysis, hypergeometric tests were used to score TCR-TCR, TCR-HLA and TCR-CMV co-occurrence, with a repertoire-size bias correction applied to TCR pairs. To estimate false discovery rates, a later analysis permuted the HLA or CMV assignments 20 times. In a later analysis, co-occurring TCRs were grouped with DBSCAN, and TCRdist sequence similarity was added when clustering was performed within HLA-allele-positive subsets. For co-occurrence clustering, repertoires with fewer than 30,000 or more than 120,000 public chains were excluded, along with roughly 5 repertoires with anomalous nucleotide sharing. The immuneACCESS repertoire file appears here via TCRdb, limited to in-frame rearrangements. These files lack a portion of the clones; in checked studies, under half of the deficit traces to unresolved V genes, and the cause of the others is not known. V and J calls plus clone size are reproduced from that table; the DNA served to infer D and trimming. The sample contains some 130,000 clones, 65% to 85% of them found a single time. Approximately 1.6% of the sample goes to the ten largest clones.

The CDR3 holds 14 amino acids from the cysteine to the phenylalanine. Just the 42-base CDR3 DNA is kept, in frame starting at base 1. The CDR1 and CDR2 encoded by the germline V gene are SGHAT and FQNNGV. Relative to germline, V is 0 bases shorter and J is 5 bases shorter, with 8 bases between their ends. In total, 600 or so healthy bone marrow donors made up the cohort. At the time of sampling, all cohort members were nominally healthy, though unrecorded immune exposures were likely present. The donor was CMV seronegative and belonged to the group of 350 to 400 seronegative cohort members. A peripheral blood sample was collected from each donor, and TCR beta sequencing was performed on peripheral blood mononuclear cells. Genomic DNA was extracted from the blood cell samples with the Qiagen DNeasy Blood Extraction Kit.

Sequencing input: PBMCs. The clonotype comes from a woman under 30 in good health and CMV-seronegative. Recombination connected TRBV11-2 to TRBJ2-1; the D gene is not confidently resolved. The CDR3 loop reads CASSLDPRDNEQFF. The DNA sequence reads TGTGCCAGCAGCTTAGATCCGAGAGACAATGAGCAGTTCTTC.